This passage covers 30 T cell receptor beta chains from one sample sequenced in a study of shared clonotypes between healthy human individuals (dated by TCRdb to 2020 to 2022). Libraries were made using the immunoSEQ multiplex PCR assay. The clones in this table, taken by TCRdb from immuneACCESS, are in-frame only. Not every clone is retained; where verified, under half of the shortfall comes from an unresolved V gene, and the cause of the rest is unknown. The sample yields about 2.1 million clones; around 93% were counted once. Under 2% of the sample rests with the top ten. CD8 naive samples consisted of CD45RO-negative cells that were positively selected for CCR7, yielding a CD45RA+CCR7+ population without TemRA cells. The sample taken for sequencing was naive CD8+ T cells from PBMCs. The cell subset or site label, read with the paper, signifies: CD45RA+CCR7+. These receptors were collected from a man aged 18 to 29 in good health. Some clones in this sample may be carry-over from other donors' samples.

The rearrangement links TRBV15 to TRBJ2-7; D remains ambiguous. CDR1 is LNHNV and CDR2 is YYDKDF in the germline V gene (reference sequence). V was shortened by 0 bases and J by 6 bases, with 12 bases between the two germline ends. This CDR3 has 14 residues. CDR3 region: CATSREAQVREQYF. As DNA, the CDR3 is TGTGCCACCAGCAGAGAGGCCCAGGTGCGCGAGCAGTACTTC.

V usage is TRBV27 and J usage is TRBJ2-7; TRBD1 matches 8 bases. Germline lookup yields CDR1 MNHEY and CDR2 SMNVEV (reference sequence). The V gene end was trimmed by 6 bases and the J gene end by 0 bases; junction bases not matched to a gene: 7. The CDR3 has 15 amino acids. The CDR3 bases are TGTGCCAGCAGGGTGGACAGGGCGAGCTCCTACGAGCAGTACTTC. Translated, it gives CASRVDRASSYEQYF.

V and J are TRBV28 and TRBJ2-7, with 7 bases lining up with TRBD2. J lost 1 base, V lost 6 bases, and 12 bases had no gene match. Germline CDR1 is MDHEN and CDR2 is SYDVKM. The CDR3 has 16 amino acids. The CDR3 DNA reads TGTGCCAGCAGCTATTTTTCCCGGGGACTATCCTACGAGCAGTACTTC. Translation: CASSYFSRGLSYEQYF.

V usage is TRBV7-9 and J usage is TRBJ1-3; no reliable D call. The length of the CDR3 is 15 residues. V was pared by 3 bases and J by 2 bases, with 11 bases between. Germline lookup yields CDR1 SEHNR and CDR2 FQNEAQ (reference sequence). This CDR3 is CASSFGELAGNTIYF. The DNA of the CDR3 is TGTGCCAGCAGCTTCGGGGAACTGGCTGGAAACACCATATATTTT.

Note on this clone: In the same sample, other DNA sequences code for this CDR3. This chain uses TRBV19 with TRBJ2-1; 12 nucleotides line up with TRBD2. The trim removed 3 bases at V and 8 bases at J, leaving 5 bases unmatched. This CDR3 has 15 amino acids. The germline gives CDR1 LNHDA, CDR2 SQIVND (reference sequence). CDR3 nucleotides: TGTGCCAGTAGTATTCTAGCGGGAGGGCCCGATGAGCAGTTCTTC. Its translation is CASSILAGGPDEQFF. Full variable domain (missing parts from reference TRBV19 and TRBJ2-1): DGGITQSPKYLFRKEGQNVTLSCEQNLNHDAMYWYRQDPGQGLRLIYYSQIVNDFQKGDIAEGYSVSREKKESFPLTVTSAQKNPTAFYLCASSILAGGPDEQFFGPGTRLTVL.

In the case of this clone: A read error may produce the germline difference seen at one junction end. The rearrangement joins TRBV7-8 to TRBJ1-5; D is uncertain. The CDR3 totals 11 residues. Germline V CDR1 and CDR2: SGHVS, FQNEAQ. In nucleotides, the CDR3 is TGTGCCAGCAGCTCTACAGACACCCTTTCTTTT. Protein sequence: CASSSTDTLSF.

V usage is TRBV2 and J usage is TRBJ2-3; 7 bases are a match to TRBD1. Trimming removed 4 bases from V and 0 bases from J; junction bases left unmatched: 7. This CDR3 is built from 16 residues. CDR1 SNHLY and CDR2 FYNNEI come from the germline V gene. The CDR3 loop is CASSGTGPPSTDTQYF. The CDR3 bases are TGTGCCAGCAGTGGGACAGGTCCTCCTAGCACAGATACGCAGTATTTT.

The chain has TRBV7-8 and TRBJ2-5, with 12 positions matching TRBD2. Germline CDR1 SGHVS, CDR2 FQNEAQ. V trimming: 2 bases; J trimming: 1 base; junction bases outside the gene matches: 14. This CDR3 has 20 residues. This CDR3 is CASSLSASGRVRPPQETQYF. DNA for the CDR3: TGTGCCAGCAGCTTATCCGCTAGCGGGAGGGTCCGGCCCCCCCAAGAGACCCAGTACTTC.

This clone was counted once. The J gene is TRBJ1-2, the V gene TRBV27; TRBD1 aligns across 10 bases. Germline CDR1 MNHEY, CDR2 SMNVEV (reference sequence). This CDR3 region has 13 residues. Losses at the gene ends were 2 bases for V and 9 bases for J; bases not matched to a gene: 3. The CDR3 DNA reads as TGTGCCAGCAGTTTAGGGACAGGGGATCGCTACACCTTC. It yields the protein CASSLGTGDRYTF.

The gene calls are TRBV13 and TRBJ2-2; 7 nucleotides line up with TRBD1. Per the germline V gene, CDR1 is PRHDT and CDR2 is FYEKMQ (reference sequence). V gave up 2 bases and J gave up 1 base; unmatched junction bases: 7. The CDR3 consists of 17 residues. Here the CDR3 DNA reads TGTGCCAGCAGCTTATCGTCGGCAGGGGGGAACACCGGGGAGCTGTTTTTT. It codes for CASSLSSAGGNTGELFF.

CDR3 amino acids: CASSAWTGDYEQYF. CDR3 in DNA: TGTGCCAGCAGTGCTTGGACCGGAGACTACGAGCAGTACTTC. The J gene is TRBJ2-7, the V gene TRBV6-1, with D hard to call. Per the germline V gene, CDR1 is MNHNS and CDR2 is SASEGT. The CDR3 length is 14 residues. V lost 4 bases, J lost 3 bases, and 13 bases lay in between.

The chain uses TRBV11-2 and TRBJ2-2, with D possibly matching TRBD1 (5 bases). CDR1 and CDR2 (germline): SGHAT, FQNNGV. This CDR3 spans 14 amino acids. Trimming cost V 3 bases and J 5 bases, with 10 bases left between them. CDR3 bases: TGTGCCAGCAGCTTTCGCGACAGAACCGGGGAGCTGTTTTTT. This translates into CASSFRDRTGELFF.

The J gene is TRBJ2-7, the V gene TRBV7-9; possibly TRBD1 for D (6 bases). Germline lookup yields CDR1 SEHNR and CDR2 FQNEAQ (reference sequence). This CDR3 is 15 amino acids long. V was trimmed by 5 bases and J by 0 bases, leaving 14 bases between them. CDR3: CASSARTASSYEQYF. The DNA for the CDR3 is TGTGCCAGCAGCGCCCGGACAGCTAGCTCCTACGAGCAGTACTTC. Full variable domain (remainder filled in from reference TRBV7-9 and TRBJ2-7): DTGVSQNPRHKITKRGQNVTFRCDPISEHNRLYWYRQTLGQGPEFLTYFQNEAQLEKSRLLSDRFSAERPKGSFSTLEIQRTEQGDSAMYLCASSARTASSYEQYFGPGTRLTVT.

The chain is built from TRBV13 and TRBJ1-1, with D possibly being TRBD1 (5 bases). Germline-derived CDR1 and CDR2 are PRHDT and FYEKMQ (reference sequence). V lost 5 bases, J lost 0 bases, and 7 bases lay in between. The CDR3 runs to 13 residues. The CDR3, as DNA: TGTGCCAGCAGCCCGGACATGAACACTGAAGCTTTCTTT. Translating gives CASSPDMNTEAFF. Based on the CDR3 plus reference TRBV13 and TRBJ1-1, the full variable domain is AAGVIQSPRHLIKEKRETATLKCYPIPRHDTVYWYQQGPGQDPQFLISFYEKMQSDKGSIPDRFSAQQFSDYHSELNMSSLELGDSALYFCASSPDMNTEAFFGQGTRLTVV.

The gene calls are TRBV4-2 and TRBJ2-1; TRBD1 is a possible D gene (5 bases). CDR3 size: 14 residues. The V end was cut by 1 base, the J end by 8 bases, with 12 bases between. Germline V gene lookup returns CDR1 LGHNA and CDR2 YNFKEQ. The CDR3 loop is CASSQGGPDDEQFF. DNA for the CDR3: TGTGCCAGCAGCCAAGGGGGCCCGGACGATGAGCAGTTCTTC.

This clone was counted a single time. The chain carries TRBV27 and TRBJ1-1; the D gene is possibly TRBD1 (6 bases). The germline CDR1 and CDR2 sequences are MNHEY and SMNVEV (reference sequence). Trimming cost V 10 bases and J 2 bases, with 14 bases left between them. The CDR3 has 13 residues. This CDR3 is CATLPRGNTEAFF. The CDR3 region has the DNA TGTGCCACCTTACCCAGGGGCAACACTGAAGCTTTCTTT.

This chain connects TRBV10-3 to TRBJ2-7; D might be TRBD1 or TRBD2, each matching 5 bases. V lost 7 bases, J lost 3 bases, and 10 bases lay in between. This CDR3 is built from 12 residues. Germline V CDR1 and CDR2: ENHRY, SYGVKD. CDR3 in DNA: TGTGCCATCATGGAGAGGGGCTACGAGCAGTACTTC. Translated, it gives CAIMERGYEQYF.

The chain links TRBV10-3 to TRBJ1-3; the D gene is possibly TRBD1 (5 bases). There are 21 residues in the CDR3. In germline, CDR1 is ENHRY, CDR2 SYGVKD. V lost 5 bases to trimming and J lost 0 bases, with 29 bases between them. The CDR3 DNA reads as TGTGCCATCAGTTATTCGGGTCCGAGACAGTCCTTGTCTCGCTCTGGAAACACCATATATTTT. Residues: CAISYSGPRQSLSRSGNTIYF.

Comment on this clone: Additional DNA sequences in this sample encode the identical CDR3. The chain uses TRBV5-6 and TRBJ1-1, with D unclear. V lost 0 bases and J lost 5, with 5 bases in between. Germline V lookup: CDR1 SGHDT, CDR2 YYEEEE. The CDR3 covers 12 residues. CDR3 loop: CASSLGRTEAFF. The CDR3 DNA follows: TGTGCCAGCAGCTTGGGGCGTACTGAAGCTTTCTTT.

This clone appeared a single time. The chain carries TRBV5-1 and TRBJ1-1; possible D gene TRBD1, 6 bases. In germline, CDR1 is SGHRS, CDR2 YFSETQ. V lost 5 bases and J 0 bases, leaving 17 bases between the germline ends. CDR3 length: 16 amino acids. Written as DNA, the CDR3 is TGCGCCAGCAGAAGGGACAAGCCGGACATGAACACTGAAGCTTTCTTT. It codes for CASRRDKPDMNTEAFF.

V is TRBV7-9 and J is TRBJ2-7; D is unclear. Germline loops: CDR1 SEHNR, CDR2 FQNEAQ (reference sequence). The CDR3 runs to 13 residues. The germline V and J ends were trimmed by 2 bases and 7 bases, with 12 bases remaining between them. The CDR3 DNA follows: TGTGCCAGCAGCTTATATCTCGCACATGAGCAGTACTTC. Protein product: CASSLYLAHEQYF.

Written as DNA, the CDR3 is TGTGCCAGCAGCCCACGAAAAACAGGGCCTGGAAACACCATATATTTT. Amino acid sequence: CASSPRKTGPGNTIYF. The chain employs TRBV11-2 and TRBJ1-3, with D perhaps matching TRBD1 (6 bases). The CDR3 consists of 16 residues. Germline values: CDR1 SGHAT, CDR2 FQNNGV. V lost 5 bases to trimming and J lost 2 bases, with 16 bases between them. Filled out from reference TRBV11-2 and TRBJ1-3, the complete variable domain reads EAGVAQSPRYKIIEKRQSVAFWCNPISGHATLYWYQQILGQGPKLLIQFQNNGVVDDSQLPKDRFSAERLKGVDSTLKIQPAKLEDSAVYLCASSPRKTGPGNTIYFGEGSWLTVV.

This rearrangement joins TRBV28 to TRBJ1-2; D unclear. The germline gives CDR1 MDHEN, CDR2 SYDVKM. V lost 3 bases and J 2 bases, leaving 13 bases between the germline ends. The CDR3 runs to 15 residues. Here the CDR3 reads CASSFLRVRNYGYTF. The DNA for the CDR3 is TGTGCCAGCAGTTTTTTGCGAGTCAGGAACTATGGCTACACCTTC.

The gene calls are TRBV29-1 and TRBJ2-5, with TRBD2 matching over 12 bases. Germline CDR1 reads SQVTM; CDR2 reads ANQGSEA. The CDR3 sequence is 13 residues long. The V segment lost 6 bases and the J segment 5 bases; nucleotides outside the gene matches: 4. For the CDR3, the DNA is TGCAGCGTGACTAGCGGGAGTGGGGAGACCCAGTACTTC. Amino acid sequence: CSVTSGSGETQYF.

This chain links TRBV29-1 with TRBJ2-2, with 7 bases identical to TRBD1. Germline-derived CDR1 and CDR2 are SQVTM and ANQGSEA. Trimming at V came to 5 bases and at J to 6 bases, leaving 15 bases not matched to a gene. This CDR3 is 16 amino acids long. The DNA for the CDR3 is TGCAGCGTTCCCCGCTCGACAGGGACCGAGTCCGGGGAGCTGTTTTTT. The encoded protein is CSVPRSTGTESGELFF.

The count of this clone is one. This rearrangement joins TRBV10-3 to TRBJ1-1; no reliable D call. Looked up from germline, CDR1 is ENHRY and CDR2 is SYGVKD. This CDR3 is built from 17 residues. Trimming stripped 3 bases from V and 0 bases from J, with 17 bases between. CDR3 residues: CAISEPSKPGMNTEAFF. The CDR3, as DNA: TGTGCCATCAGTGAACCCTCTAAACCCGGTATGAACACTGAAGCTTTCTTT.

This clone occurred once. The V gene is TRBV19, the J gene TRBJ1-1, with 8 bases that match TRBD1. The CDR3 contains 15 residues. Germline CDR1 is LNHDA and CDR2 is SQIVND (reference sequence). V lost 5 bases, J lost 3 bases, and 8 bases stayed unmatched. The CDR3 DNA reads as TGTGCCAGTAGTGAATCCGGGACAGGAGACACTGAAGCTTTCTTT. Amino acids: CASSESGTGDTEAFF. Drawing the rest from reference TRBV19 and TRBJ1-1, the complete variable domain is DGGITQSPKYLFRKEGQNVTLSCEQNLNHDAMYWYRQDPGQGLRLIYYSQIVNDFQKGDIAEGYSVSREKKESFPLTVTSAQKNPTAFYLCASSESGTGDTEAFFGQGTRLTVV.

The DNA for the CDR3 is TGTGCCAGCAGCACACGGACAGGGGACTCCTACGAGCAGTACTTC. It specifies CASSTRTGDSYEQYF. This chain connects TRBV7-9 to TRBJ2-7; 9 nucleotides agree with TRBD1. With V trimmed by 5 bases and J by 0 bases, 5 bases remained unmatched. Germline values: CDR1 SEHNR, CDR2 FQNEAQ (reference sequence). This CDR3 contains 15 residues.

This clone was seen just once. The chain uses TRBV5-4 and TRBJ2-7; D unresolved. Germline assignment: CDR1 SGHNT and CDR2 YYREEE (reference sequence). Deletions cut 1 base from V and 0 bases from J, with 2 bases between. This CDR3 has 12 amino acids. CDR3 in DNA: TGTGCCAGCAGCTTGAACTCCTACGAGCAGTACTTC. Encoded protein: CASSLNSYEQYF.

This chain connects TRBV28 to TRBJ1-2; TRBD1 agrees at 7 bases. The V gene's germline CDR1 is MDHEN and CDR2 SYDVKM. CDR3 length: 16 residues. Germline trimming cut 4 bases from V and 5 bases from J; bases unmatched to any gene: 13. CDR3 DNA sequence: TGTGCCAGCAGTTCAATGACAGGGAGAGAGGTATATGGCTACACCTTC. It specifies CASSSMTGREVYGYTF.